The 24 T cell receptor beta chains listed next were all sequenced from one sample in a study of siplizumab effects on memory and regulatory T cells. TCRdb's table, derived via immunoSEQ multiplex PCR, lists solely in-frame clones and lacks some. The sample lists about 87,000 clones; 87% were seen once. Sequenced: Tregs sorted from blood. The receptor set was obtained from a human donor in good health.

The CDR3 region is CASSPRQGLREKLFF. As DNA, the CDR3 is TGTGCCAGCAGCCCAAGACAGGGTTTGCGGGAAAAACTGTTTTTT. This chain links TRBV9 with TRBJ1-4; 7 bases match TRBD1. The length of the CDR3 is 15 residues. Germline trimming cut 4 bases from V and 8 bases from J; bases unmatched to any gene: 11. Germline V lookup: CDR1 SGDLS, CDR2 YYNGEE.

The chain joins TRBV5-1 to TRBJ1-2, with a tentative D call TRBD1 (6 bases). V lost 2 bases to trimming and J lost 5 bases, with 10 bases between them. Germline CDR1 SGHRS, CDR2 YFSETQ. CDR3 length: 13 amino acids. DNA of the CDR3: TGCGCCAGCAGCTTCCTGGACAGTTATGGCTACACCTTC. This gives the protein CASSFLDSYGYTF.

The V call is TRBV29-1, the J call TRBJ2-5; D not resolved. The CDR3 loop spans 12 amino acids. V shed 7 bases and J shed 2 bases, with 11 bases lying between them. CDR1 and CDR2 from the germline V gene are SQVTM and ANQGSEA. For the CDR3, the DNA is TGCAGCGCCAATCGGCAGCAAGAGACCCAGTACTTC. As protein: CSANRQQETQYF.

V is TRBV6-1 and J is TRBJ1-1; the D is unclear. CDR3 length equals 15 residues. V lost 4 bases, J lost 7 bases, and 19 bases lay in between. Germline-derived CDR1 and CDR2 are MNHNS and SASEGT. The CDR3 DNA is TGTGCCAGCAGTGGTCGGAGAGGGCTTTTGGGTGAAGCTTTCTTT. Amino acid sequence: CASSGRRGLLGEAFF.

J is TRBJ1-3 and V is TRBV4-1; unclear D gene. V dropped 1 base and J dropped 8 bases, with 12 bases sitting between them. The CDR3 consists of 14 residues. Germline V lookup: CDR1 MGHRA, CDR2 YSYEKL. CDR3 protein: CASSQGPSTDTIYF. Written as DNA, the CDR3 is TGCGCCAGCAGCCAAGGACCCTCGACGGACACCATATATTTT.

This clone was seen a single time. The J gene is TRBJ1-2, the V gene TRBV7-9; D is unresolved. CDR3 length equals 12 residues. In germline, CDR1 is SEHNR, CDR2 FQNEAQ (reference sequence). Trimming removed 2 bases at V and 8 bases at J, with 9 bases between. CDR3 bases: TGTGCCAGCAGCTTAAGTCTGTGGGGCTACACCTTC. Its protein product is CASSLSLWGYTF.

Notes on this clone: Other DNA sequences in this sample translate to the same CDR3. V usage is TRBV7-2 and J usage is TRBJ1-1, with a possible D match to TRBD1 (5 bases). The CDR3 consists of 15 residues. Trimming took 10 bases from V and 2 from J, leaving 20 bases between them. Germline V gives CDR1 SGHTA, CDR2 FQGNSA. DNA for the CDR3: TGTGCCACCACGCGACCCTTTGGGGGTAACACTGAAGCTTTCTTT. Translating it yields CATTRPFGGNTEAFF.

In DNA form, the CDR3 reads TGTGCCAGCAGATATACAGGGGTAACCCAGCCCCAGCATTTT. This gives the protein CASRYTGVTQPQHF. The rearrangement links TRBV6-1 to TRBJ1-5; TRBD1 agrees at 7 bases. Germline V gene lookup returns CDR1 MNHNS and CDR2 SASEGT. The CDR3 runs 14 residues. The junction had 9 bases not matched to a gene; V was cut back by 6 bases and J by 7 bases.

This clone was detected only a few times. This chain joins TRBV5-1 and TRBJ1-1; tentatively, D is TRBD1 (5 bases). V was clipped by 4 bases and J by 1 base, with 14 bases between them. The CDR3 sequence is 15 residues long. The germline V gene has CDR1 SGHRS and CDR2 YFSETQ. CDR3 bases: TGCGCCAGCAGCCCCTCGGGACTTTGGAACACTGAAGCTTTCTTT. This translates into CASSPSGLWNTEAFF.

The CDR3 loop is CATRDRESNQPQHF. CDR3 bases: TGTGCCACCAGGGACAGGGAATCCAATCAGCCCCAGCATTTT. This rearrangement joins TRBV19 to TRBJ1-5, with TRBD1 identical over 9 bases. With 10 bases clipped from V and 3 bases from J, the junction kept 7 bases outside the gene matches. The CDR3 totals 14 residues. CDR1 and CDR2 from the germline V gene are LNHDA and SQIVND (reference sequence).

This clone occurred a few times. V gene TRBV5-6 combines with J gene TRBJ1-4; 8 nucleotides match TRBD1. Germline values: CDR1 SGHDT, CDR2 YYEEEE. The CDR3 consists of 14 residues. V shed 4 bases and J 8 bases; nucleotides not matched to a gene: 7. CDR3 sequence reads: CASSRTGRVEKLFF. In DNA, the CDR3 is TGTGCCAGCAGCCGGACAGGGAGGGTCGAAAAACTGTTTTTT.

V usage is TRBV18 and J usage is TRBJ2-5; D is unresolved. The CDR3 runs to 13 residues. Germline CDR1 reads KGHSH; CDR2 reads LQKENI. Trimming took 2 bases from V and 4 from J, leaving 8 bases between them. In nucleotides, the CDR3 is TGTGCCAGCTCACCATGGGGTATAGAGACCCAGTACTTC. Translated: CASSPWGIETQYF.

This chain links TRBV5-1 with TRBJ2-3; tentative D call: TRBD2 (5 bases). The CDR3 consists of 19 residues. The germline gives CDR1 SGHRS, CDR2 YFSETQ. V lost 3 bases to trimming and J lost 0 bases, with 23 bases between them. The CDR3 protein is CASSSTRVRGVPSTDTQYF. CDR3 bases: TGCGCCAGCAGCTCCACAAGGGTACGGGGAGTACCTAGCACAGATACGCAGTATTTT.

This chain uses TRBV5-1 with TRBJ2-2; no clear D. This CDR3 region has 16 residues. Germline V gene data show CDR1 as SGHRS and CDR2 as YFSETQ. The V end lost 4 bases, the J end lost 0 bases, and 13 bases lay between the germline ends. CDR3 in DNA: TGCGCCAGCAGCCCCGGCTGGGCCCCGAACACCGGGGAGCTGTTTTTT. Translation gives CASSPGWAPNTGELFF.

J is TRBJ2-4 and V is TRBV5-1; D possibly corresponds to TRBD1 (6 bases). V was pared by 1 base and J by 6 bases, with 14 bases between. Per germline, CDR1 SGHRS and CDR2 YFSETQ. This CDR3 region has 15 residues. This CDR3 reads CASSLRSGDVNIQYF. CDR3 sequence (DNA): TGCGCCAGCAGCTTGAGGTCAGGGGATGTAAACATTCAGTACTTC.

The J gene is TRBJ1-4, the V gene TRBV2; 10 bases line up with TRBD1. The germline CDR1 and CDR2 sequences are SNHLY and FYNNEI. Losses at the gene ends were 5 bases for V and 2 bases for J; bases not matched to a gene: 17. The CDR3 loop spans 20 amino acids. The CDR3: CASSRSWDRGTSGTNEKLFF. DNA of the CDR3: TGTGCCAGCAGTAGATCGTGGGACAGGGGCACCTCAGGCACTAATGAAAAACTGTTTTTT. Variable domain in full (rest from reference TRBV2 and TRBJ1-4): EPEVTQTPSHQVTQMGQEVILRCVPISNHLYFYWYRQILGQKVEFLVSFYNNEISEKSEIFDDQFSVERPDGSNFTLKIRSTKLEDSAMYFCASSRSWDRGTSGTNEKLFFGSGTQLSVL.

The chain uses TRBV5-1 and TRBJ1-1; TRBD1 matches 9 bases. J was trimmed by 4 bases and V by 4 bases; bases with no gene match: 5. The CDR3 covers 14 residues. Germline V gene lookup returns CDR1 SGHRS and CDR2 YFSETQ. CDR3 DNA sequence: TGCGCCAGCAGCCAAGGGACAGGGTCCACTGAAGCTTTCTTT. Residues: CASSQGTGSTEAFF.

This clone came up once. CDR3: CASSQVLNPYEQYF. CDR3 nucleotides: TGCGCCAGCAGCCAAGTACTAAACCCCTACGAGCAGTACTTC. This chain uses TRBV4-3 with TRBJ2-7; D ambiguous. Germline CDR1 and CDR2: LGHNA and YSLEER. Deletions cut 1 base from V and 2 bases from J, with 9 bases between. The CDR3 extends over 14 amino acids.

The rearrangement links TRBV29-1 to TRBJ2-1; 10 bases are a match to TRBD2. This CDR3 is built from 13 residues. J gave up 8 bases and V 4 bases, and 5 bases lay outside the gene matches. Germline V gene sequence: CDR1 SQVTM, CDR2 ANQGSEA. CDR3 nucleotide sequence: TGCAGCGTTGTCTGGCTAGCGGGGGATGAGCAGTTCTTC. It codes for CSVVWLAGDEQFF.

This clone was recorded only once. This rearrangement joins TRBV2 to TRBJ2-3; D might be TRBD1 (5 bases). V was clipped by 3 bases and J by 1 base, with 8 bases between them. CDR1 is SNHLY, CDR2 FYNNEI, per germline. CDR3 size: 14 residues. CDR3 in amino acids: CASSDRAGTDTQYF. As DNA, the CDR3 is TGTGCCAGCAGTGACAGGGCGGGCACAGATACGCAGTATTTT.

The CDR3 DNA follows: TGCGCCAGCAGCTTGGGGACTAGTTACAATGAGCAGTTCTTC. Protein sequence: CASSLGTSYNEQFF. The V gene is TRBV5-1, the J gene TRBJ2-1; 7 bases are shared with TRBD2. J was trimmed by 4 bases and V by 0 bases; bases with no gene match: 1. Germline CDR1 SGHRS, CDR2 YFSETQ. The CDR3 is 14 amino acids.

The chain joins TRBV11-2 to TRBJ2-3, with TRBD2 identical over 9 bases. The V gene's germline CDR1 is SGHAT and CDR2 FQNNGV. CDR3 length equals 16 residues. After removal of 4 bases from V and 2 bases from J, the junction contained 7 bases not matched to a gene. Here the CDR3 DNA reads TGTGCCAGCAGCTCAAGAGCGGGGGGATACACAGATACGCAGTATTTT. It specifies CASSSRAGGYTDTQYF.

The rearrangement links TRBV9 to TRBJ2-2, with D hard to call. CDR1 is SGDLS and CDR2 is YYNGEE in the germline V gene. The CDR3 has 15 amino acids. The V end was cut by 4 bases, the J end by 7 bases, with 17 bases between. In DNA form, the CDR3 reads TGTGCCAGCAGCCCCGTGACGTCCGTCTTCGGGGAGCTGTTTTTT. It specifies CASSPVTSVFGELFF.

This clone was recorded only once. The gene calls are TRBV28 and TRBJ2-6, with a tentative D call TRBD2 (5 bases). This CDR3 has 15 residues. V was pared by 5 bases and J by 2 bases, with 10 bases between. Per germline, CDR1 MDHEN and CDR2 SYDVKM. The CDR3: CASSIAGPGANVLTF. In DNA form, the CDR3 reads TGTGCCAGCAGTATCGCGGGTCCTGGGGCCAACGTCCTGACTTTC.